This T cell receptor (beta chain) was found in a study of blood T cell repertoires in COVID-19. The repertoire was sequenced with immunoSEQ multiplex PCR; TCRdb's copy has only in-frame clones and lacks some. The sample records 400,000 or so clones, 89% being singletons. The V and J ends lost 0 bases and 1 base respectively, with 10 bases between them. This CDR3 comprises 15 residues. Per germline, CDR1 SGDLS and CDR2 YYNGEE. The clonotype comes from a middle-aged woman with COVID-19, enrolled during active disease. Material for sequencing was peripheral blood. The chain has TRBV9 and TRBJ1-2; D not resolved. As DNA, the CDR3 is TGTGCCAGCAGCGTAGGACGGAACTATAACTATGGCTACACCTTC. Translation: CASSVGRNYNYGYTF. Based on the CDR3 plus reference TRBV9 and TRBJ1-2, the full variable domain is DSGVTQTPKHLITATGQRVTLRCSPRSGDLSVYWYQQSLDQGLQFLIQYYNGEERAKGNILERFSAQQFPDLHSELNLSSLELGDSALYFCASSVGRNYNYGYTFGSGTRLTVV.